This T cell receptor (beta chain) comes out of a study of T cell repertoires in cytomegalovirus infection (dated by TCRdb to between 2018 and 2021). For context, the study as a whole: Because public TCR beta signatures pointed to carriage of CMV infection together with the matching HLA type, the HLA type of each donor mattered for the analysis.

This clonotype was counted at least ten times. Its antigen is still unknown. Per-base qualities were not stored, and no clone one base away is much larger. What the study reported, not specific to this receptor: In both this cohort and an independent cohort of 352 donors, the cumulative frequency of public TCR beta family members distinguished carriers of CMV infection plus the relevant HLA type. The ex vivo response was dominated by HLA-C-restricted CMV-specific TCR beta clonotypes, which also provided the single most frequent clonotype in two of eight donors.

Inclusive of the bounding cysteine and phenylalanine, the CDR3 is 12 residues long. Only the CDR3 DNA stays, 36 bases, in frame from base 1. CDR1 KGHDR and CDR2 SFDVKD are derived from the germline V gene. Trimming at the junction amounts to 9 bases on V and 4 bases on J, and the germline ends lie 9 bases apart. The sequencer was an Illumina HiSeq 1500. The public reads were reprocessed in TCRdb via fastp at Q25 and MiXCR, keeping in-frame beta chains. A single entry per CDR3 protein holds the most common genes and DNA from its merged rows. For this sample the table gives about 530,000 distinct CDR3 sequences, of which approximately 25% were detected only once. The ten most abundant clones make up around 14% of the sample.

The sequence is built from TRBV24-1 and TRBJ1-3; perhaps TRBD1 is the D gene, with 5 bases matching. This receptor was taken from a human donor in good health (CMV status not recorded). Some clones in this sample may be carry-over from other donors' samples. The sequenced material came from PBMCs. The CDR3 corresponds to CATGTDGNTIYF. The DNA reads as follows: TGTGCCACCGGGACTGACGGAAACACCATATATTTT.